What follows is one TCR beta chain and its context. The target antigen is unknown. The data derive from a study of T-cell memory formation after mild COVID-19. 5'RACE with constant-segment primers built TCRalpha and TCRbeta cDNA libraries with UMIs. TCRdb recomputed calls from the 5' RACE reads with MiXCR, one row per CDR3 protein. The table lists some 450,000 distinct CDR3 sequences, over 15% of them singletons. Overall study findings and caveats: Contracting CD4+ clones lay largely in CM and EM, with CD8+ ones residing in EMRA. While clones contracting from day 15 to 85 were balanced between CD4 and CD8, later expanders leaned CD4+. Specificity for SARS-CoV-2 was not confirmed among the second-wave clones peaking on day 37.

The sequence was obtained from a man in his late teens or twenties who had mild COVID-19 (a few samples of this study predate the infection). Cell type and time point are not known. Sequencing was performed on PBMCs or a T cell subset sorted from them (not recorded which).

In nucleotides, the CDR3 is TGTGCCAGCAGCTTAGCAGGGTTGGGTTCTGCGGAGCAGTTCTTC. Protein product: CASSLAGLGSAEQFF. The rearrangement joins TRBV11-1 to TRBJ2-1; no firm D call. This CDR3 is built from 15 residues. The V gene lost 0 bases and the J gene lost 10 bases, with 16 bases spanning the gap. Germline CDR1 reads SGHAT; CDR2 reads FQDESV (reference sequence).